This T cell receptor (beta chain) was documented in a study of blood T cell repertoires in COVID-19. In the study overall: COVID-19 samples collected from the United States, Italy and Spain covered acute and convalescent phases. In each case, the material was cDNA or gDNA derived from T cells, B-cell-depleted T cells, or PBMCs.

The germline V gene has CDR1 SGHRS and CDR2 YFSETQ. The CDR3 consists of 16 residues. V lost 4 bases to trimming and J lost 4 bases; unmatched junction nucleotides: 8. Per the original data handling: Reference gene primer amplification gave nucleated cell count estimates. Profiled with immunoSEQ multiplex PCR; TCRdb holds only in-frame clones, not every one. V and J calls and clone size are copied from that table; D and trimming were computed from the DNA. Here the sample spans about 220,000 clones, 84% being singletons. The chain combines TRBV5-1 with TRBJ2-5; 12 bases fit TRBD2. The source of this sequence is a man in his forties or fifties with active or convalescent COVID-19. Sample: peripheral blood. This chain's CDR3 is CASSRDLAGGGETQYF. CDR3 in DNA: TGCGCCAGCAGCCGAGACCTAGCGGGAGGGGGAGAGACCCAGTACTTC.